This T cell receptor (beta chain) was identified during a study of blood T cell repertoires in COVID-19. Study-level background: PBMCs, B-cell-depleted T cells, or T cells were the source of the cDNA or gDNA that made up the material.

Per the germline V gene, CDR1 is MNHEY and CDR2 is SVGAGI. The CDR3 runs to 15 residues. The ends were cut back, 5 bases at V and 3 bases at J, with 14 bases in the middle. Study processing details: Estimation of nucleated cell counts relied on the amplification of reference gene primers. The method was immunoSEQ multiplex PCR; TCRdb's version includes in-frame clones alone and lacks a portion of them. The D gene and trimming were derived from the DNA, and the V and J assignments and clone size from that table. The data show nearly 100,000 clones, about 88% seen once. The sample comprised peripheral blood. This chain joins TRBV6-5 and TRBJ2-1, with a weak D call TRBD2 (6 bases). This clonotype originated in a man older than 75 with acute or convalescent COVID-19. CDR3 nucleotides: TGTGCCAGCAGTCGTGGAGGGCCCAACTACAATGAGCAGTTCTTC. Translation: CASSRGGPNYNEQFF.